This T cell receptor (beta chain) emerged from a study of siplizumab effects on memory and regulatory T cells. Study results and limitations: A significant reduction in alloreactive sequences traceable to unstimulated CD4+ memory cells was produced by siplizumab.

Concerning this clone: As yet, its antigen is unknown.

V gave up 5 bases and J gave up 6 bases, with 23 bases separating them. There are 16 residues in the CDR3. CDR1 is SGHTA and CDR2 is FQGNSA in the germline V gene. Sequenced by immunoSEQ multiplex PCR; TCRdb stores in-frame clones only, minus some. The top ten clones hold roughly 0.61% of a sample with approximately 100,000 clones, 90% to 95% of them seen once. This receptor was identified in a human donor in good health. The rearrangement uses TRBV7-2 and TRBJ2-7; D unresolved. Material for sequencing was Tregs sorted from blood. The CDR3, as DNA: TGTGCCAGCAGCCTAGTGGGGTTATTCTGGCCTGCCGAGCAGTACTTC. Translated: CASSLVGLFWPAEQYF.